The 8 T cell receptor beta chains below were found in one sample sequenced in a study of shared clonotypes between healthy human individuals. Profiling relied on immunoSEQ multiplex PCR, and the TCRdb table lists in-frame clones only, not all of them. Counted here are about 2.2 million clones, around 93% occurring once; the ten biggest clones make up over 1.5%. Naive-designated CD8 cells lacked CD45RO, were positively enriched for CCR7, and omitted terminally differentiated effector memory CD45RA+ cells. Source material: naive CD8+ T cells from PBMCs. These receptors were obtained from a man in his late teens or twenties in good health. Some clones in this sample may be carry-over from other donors' samples.

V is TRBV28 and J is TRBJ2-2; tentatively, D is TRBD2 (5 bases). Germline CDR1 is MDHEN and CDR2 is SYDVKM. This CDR3 has 16 residues. Trimming shortened V by 3 bases and J by 6 bases, and 17 bases separated the two germline ends. CDR3 nucleotide sequence: TGTGCCAGCAGTTTTAACCCACGAGAGGGCCCCGGGGAGCTGTTTTTT. Amino acid sequence: CASSFNPREGPGELFF.

In this sample, this clone turned up a few times. The genes are TRBV15 and TRBJ1-5; tentative D call: TRBD1 (6 bases). CDR1 and CDR2 from the germline V gene are LNHNV and YYDKDF (reference sequence). CDR3 size: 14 residues. V lost 1 base and J 6 bases, leaving 10 bases between the germline ends. Here the CDR3 DNA reads TGTGCCACCAGCAGAGTGGGGGCTGTTCAGCCCCAGCATTTT. As protein: CATSRVGAVQPQHF. The full variable domain, rest sourced from reference TRBV15 and TRBJ1-5, is DAMVIQNPRYQVTQFGKPVTLSCSQTLNHNVMYWYQQKSSQAPKLLFHYYDKDFNNEADTPDNFQSRRPNTSFCFLDIRSPGLGDTAMYLCATSRVGAVQPQHFGDGTRLSIL.

This clone was counted between two and nine times. The chain joins TRBV6-1 to TRBJ1-3; D is uncertain. Trimming left V 4 bases short and J 7 bases short, with 2 bases between. There are 10 residues in the CDR3. CDR1 MNHNS and CDR2 SASEGT come from the germline V gene. In DNA form, the CDR3 reads TGTGCCAGCAGTGGTAACACCATATATTTT. This gives the protein CASSGNTIYF.

The genes are TRBV30 and TRBJ1-6, with TRBD1 as a possible D gene (5 bases). CDR1 is GTSNPN, CDR2 SVGIG, per germline (reference sequence). The V and J ends lost 4 bases and 7 bases respectively, with 17 bases between them. The CDR3 totals 15 residues. The CDR3 DNA reads TGTGCCTGGACGACCGGGACCGGAGGAAATTCACCCCTCCACTTT. Translation gives CAWTTGTGGNSPLHF.

The chain carries TRBV19 and TRBJ2-1, with TRBD2 matching 14 bases. The CDR3 length is 17 residues. Germline assignment: CDR1 LNHDA and CDR2 SQIVND (reference sequence). J gave up 7 bases and V 5 bases, and 10 bases lay outside the gene matches. CDR3 nucleotide sequence: TGTGCCAGTAGTTCGAGACTAGCGGGAGGGCCCTTGAATGAGCAGTTCTTC. Translating gives CASSSRLAGGPLNEQFF.

As to this clone: Different DNA sequences within this sample yield the same CDR3. This rearrangement joins TRBV28 to TRBJ2-7; the D gene is possibly TRBD2 (6 bases). Trimming cost V 2 bases and J 1 base, with 9 bases left between them. Germline lookup yields CDR1 MDHEN and CDR2 SYDVKM. The CDR3 runs to 14 residues. The CDR3 region is CASSLRGLSYEQYF. The CDR3 nucleotides read TGTGCCAGCAGTTTACGGGGACTTTCCTACGAGCAGTACTTC.

V gene TRBV27 combines with J gene TRBJ2-7; 7 bases fit TRBD2. The ends lost 0 bases at V and 3 bases at J; junction bases unmatched: 5. The CDR3 contains 15 residues. Germline V gene data show CDR1 as MNHEY and CDR2 as SMNVEV (reference sequence). The CDR3 reads CASSLSATSNYEQYF. The DNA of the CDR3 is TGTGCCAGCAGTTTATCCGCGACTAGCAACTACGAGCAGTACTTC.

This chain connects TRBV6-5 to TRBJ1-4; TRBD1 aligns across 7 bases. Germline loops: CDR1 MNHEY, CDR2 SVGAGI. After removal of 4 bases from V and 3 bases from J, the junction contained 2 bases not matched to a gene. The CDR3 consists of 14 residues. CDR3 in DNA: TGTGCCAGCAGTTCGGGACAGTCTAATGAAAAACTGTTTTTT. Amino acid sequence: CASSSGQSNEKLFF.